The source of this T cell receptor (beta chain) is a study of post-analysis software for immune sequencing data. Whole-study findings and limits: Five TRBV segments, including TRBV5-6, TRBV5-1 and TRBV20-1, were more frequent in patients than controls.

Germline assignment: CDR1 SGHRS and CDR2 YFSETQ. Trimming stripped 4 bases from V and 8 bases from J, with 19 bases between. The CDR3 loop spans 16 amino acids. TCR beta cDNA libraries had unique molecular identifiers. Via MiXCR, TCRdb re-called the PCR reads, giving one row per CDR3 protein. The sample consists of 380,000 or so distinct CDR3 sequences, 30% to 45% of them appearing once. As regards this clonotype: Its antigen remains unidentified.

The V and J genes are TRBV5-1 and TRBJ1-6; no reliable D call. The sequence was collected from a girl aged 5-17 years with multiple sclerosis. Sequencing input: blood. The CDR3 is CASSPGHLGGDSPLHF. CDR3 bases: TGCGCCAGCAGCCCCGGCCATCTGGGCGGAGATTCACCCCTCCACTTT.